A single sample is the source of the 7 T cell receptor beta chains below, sequenced in a study of shared clonotypes between healthy human individuals. Terminally differentiated effector memory CD45RA+ cells were left out of the naive CD8 fraction, which was CD45RO-negative and positively selected for CCR7. Profiling relied on immunoSEQ multiplex PCR, and the TCRdb table lists in-frame clones only, not all of them. Of some 2.1 million clones in the sample, 85% to 95% are singletons; the top ten hold under 2%. Material: naive CD8+ T cells from PBMCs. All receptors come from a man aged 18 to 30 in good health. Some clones in this sample may be carry-over from other donors' samples.

The chain uses TRBV28 and TRBJ1-5; no clear D gene. The CDR3 spans 14 residues. Germline assignment: CDR1 MDHEN and CDR2 SYDVKM. Trimming shortened V by 7 bases and J by 0 bases, and 10 bases separated the two germline ends. CDR3 sequence (DNA): TGTGCCAGCATATCAGTGCCTAGCAATCAGCCCCAGCATTTT. Its translation is CASISVPSNQPQHF. The full variable domain, in which reference TRBV28 and TRBJ1-5 provide the parts outside the CDR3, is DVKVTQSSRYLVKRTGEKVFLECVQDMDHENMFWYRQDPGLGLRLIYFSYDVKMKEKGDIPEGYSVSREKKERFSLILESASTNQTSMYLCASISVPSNQPQHFGDGTRLSIL.

The chain uses TRBV28 and TRBJ2-5, with D uncertain. This CDR3 is 16 amino acids long. The V gene's germline CDR1 is MDHEN and CDR2 SYDVKM. The ends were cut back, 5 bases at V and 1 base at J, with 17 bases in the middle. CDR3 coding DNA: TGTGCCAGCAGTGACCTCGACGGCGTTAGCCAAGAGACCCAGTACTTC. Its translation: CASSDLDGVSQETQYF. The full variable domain, with the rest looked up from reference TRBV28 and TRBJ2-5, is DVKVTQSSRYLVKRTGEKVFLECVQDMDHENMFWYRQDPGLGLRLIYFSYDVKMKEKGDIPEGYSVSREKKERFSLILESASTNQTSMYLCASSDLDGVSQETQYFGPGTRLLVL.

This rearrangement joins TRBV29-1 to TRBJ2-3; D is uncertain. CDR1 is SQVTM and CDR2 is ANQGSEA in the germline V gene. V lost 2 bases, J lost 3 bases, and 9 bases lay in between. The CDR3 sequence is 13 residues long. As DNA, the CDR3 is TGCAGCGTTGAATTTCCCCTTACAGATACGCAGTATTTT. Protein sequence: CSVEFPLTDTQYF.

The chain couples TRBV11-2 to TRBJ2-7; D is unresolved. Looked up from germline, CDR1 is SGHAT and CDR2 is FQNNGV. The V gene lost 8 bases and the J gene lost 5 bases, with 22 bases spanning the gap. The CDR3 runs to 15 residues. The CDR3 sequence is CASRPPLGPLNEQYF. In nucleotides, the CDR3 is TGTGCCAGCCGACCTCCCTTAGGTCCCCTAAACGAGCAGTACTTC. The variable domain in full, with the rest retrieved from reference TRBV11-2 and TRBJ2-7, is EAGVAQSPRYKIIEKRQSVAFWCNPISGHATLYWYQQILGQGPKLLIQFQNNGVVDDSQLPKDRFSAERLKGVDSTLKIQPAKLEDSAVYLCASRPPLGPLNEQYFGPGTRLTVT.

This chain joins TRBV6-1 and TRBJ1-1; D gene ambiguous. The CDR3 consists of 10 residues. The V gene lost 10 bases and the J gene lost 7 bases, with 10 bases spanning the gap. Looked up from germline, CDR1 is MNHNS and CDR2 is SASEGT. CDR3 nucleotides: TGTGCCATAAGGAATCTTGAAGCTTTCTTT. Amino acids: CAIRNLEAFF.

The table lists this clone with a count of one. This sequence joins TRBV5-6 and TRBJ1-1, with 10 bases lining up with TRBD1. Losses at the gene ends were 4 bases for V and 7 bases for J; bases not matched to a gene: 16. The CDR3 has 17 residues. Germline CDR1 and CDR2: SGHDT and YYEEEE. CDR3 sequence reads: CASSNERGTGDSSEAFF. The CDR3 nucleotides read TGTGCCAGCAGCAACGAAAGGGGGACAGGGGACAGTAGTGAAGCTTTCTTT.

The chain uses TRBV7-9 and TRBJ1-1; D is uncertain. V gave up 5 bases and J gave up 3 bases, with 7 bases separating them. The CDR3 covers 12 residues. The germline V gene encodes CDR1 SEHNR and CDR2 FQNEAQ (reference sequence). The CDR3 DNA is TGTGCCAGCAGCCCATGGGACACTGAAGCTTTCTTT. This gives the protein CASSPWDTEAFF.